This T cell receptor beta chain emerged from a study of PD-L1 blockade in urothelial cancer (dated by TCRdb to about 2017). Study-wide context: All patients started therapy around 2014 and received atezolizumab 1,200 mg intravenously every 3 weeks. Whole exome sequencing and RNA sequencing of pretreatment tumors were performed alongside TCR sequencing in the same patients. Some 30 patients had pretreatment blood TCR-seq, roughly 24 had at least one posttreatment blood collection, and roughly 24 had tumor TCR-seq. Fewer than ten patients reached durable clinical benefit, while 20 or so patients did not. Blood samples gave median yields of roughly 150,000 T cells and 80,000 or so unique TCRs, along with a median clonality of 0.080. Blood samples were analyzed at 3 weeks after treatment start (second dose) and at 6 weeks after treatment start. TCR sequencing covered pretreatment tumor samples and matched, serially collected peripheral blood taken before and after atezolizumab treatment. Patients had an ECOG performance status of 0 or 1 and had received between 0 and 3 prior chemotherapy regimens. Somatic, immune and clinical correlates of response to PD-L1 blockade with atezolizumab in urothelial cancer were the focus of an exploratory multi-omic analysis. Progression-free survival longer than 6 months counted as durable clinical benefit, and TCR features were additionally tested against both progression-free and overall survival. Twenty-five of 29 patients were identified as males with urothelial cancer of bladder origin, and a prior smoking history was reported by 18 of 29 patients. Summary of the overall study and its limitations: A pretreatment peripheral blood TCR clonality below the median was linked to improved progression-free and overall survival. Because the sample size was small (n of about 27) and many of the analyses were exploratory, the results are meant to be hypothesis-generating. Among patients with durable benefit, tumor-associated TCR clones showed greater expansion in peripheral blood 3 weeks after treatment started (n = 22, p = 0.022).

A note on this clone: Its antigen specificity is not known. Base qualities are not recorded, but no much larger clone differs from it by a single base.

Each PCR received spiked-in synthetic TCR analog templates so that absolute template abundance could be estimated from read counts. TCRbeta CDR3 regions were amplified from genomic DNA with bias-controlled V and J gene primers using the immunoSEQ assay. Sequencing of rearranged TCRbeta segments was performed at approximately 20X coverage. The original methods were these. Sequencing errors were corrected by clustering and CDR3s were annotated against IMGT to assign V, D and J genes. Downstream analyses used only productive TCRbeta rearrangements, leaving out any out-of-frame or stop-codon sequences. To compute clonality, Shannon entropy was normalized by the log of the number of unique productive sequences and then subtracted from one. Clones differing between time points or between blood and tumor were identified using Fisher's exact test with Benjamini-Hochberg correction, with an adjusted p below 0.01 applied as the threshold. In TCRdb, the immuneACCESS table is reduced to in-frame sequences with V and J assigned. These tables do not hold every clone; where another copy was compared, an unresolved V gene accounts for under half, and the others remain unexplained. D and trimming were read from the DNA, whereas the V and J calls and clone size are those reported in that table. The sample data list around 40,000 clones, and 65% to 90% of these were observed just once. Roughly 24% of the sample belongs to the ten largest clones.

Per the publication, the time point label means: peripheral blood 6 weeks after treatment start. The cohort included 29 patients with locally advanced or metastatic urothelial carcinoma who were treated at Memorial Sloan Kettering on a trial protocol. Peripheral blood mononuclear cells were collected pretreatment and during treatment, at between 1 and 8 total time points per patient. The Qiagen DNeasy Blood extraction kit was used to purify genomic DNA from total PBMCs and tumor samples. Collected pretreatment and during treatment, PBMCs were isolated and stored as previously described. The CDR3 spans 14 residues, from the cysteine through the phenylalanine. CDR3 DNA is the only sequence kept; it has 42 bases, read in frame from the first base. The germline V gene yields KGHSH for CDR1 and LQKENI for CDR2. The germline V and J ends show losses of 4 bases and 7 bases respectively, and no gene match explains 5 bases of the junction.

The sequenced sample was PBMCs, obtained around atezolizumab (anti-PD-L1) treatment. The sequence was collected from a man aged 60 to 69 with urothelial cancer. Here the chain combines TRBV18 and TRBJ1-2, and TRBD1 aligns with 11 junction nucleotides. The CDR3 region reads CASSLGQGEGGYTF. The DNA sequence reads TGTGCCAGCTCACTGGGACAGGGGGAAGGTGGCTACACCTTC.